The clone carrying this T cell receptor (beta chain) was picked up a small number of times. The authors reverse transcribed all of the isolated RNA, so sequencing captured expressed TCRB transcripts. Some clones are missing from TCRdb's copy, which holds only in-frame ones; the method was immunoSEQ multiplex PCR. The data hold around 300,000 clones, with approximately 9.9% observed a single time. This sample is drawn from a study of beta chain features in type 1 diabetes. Germline V gene data show CDR1 as MNHNY and CDR2 as SVGAGI (reference sequence). The CDR3 is 16 residues long. The V gene end was trimmed by 1 base and the J gene end by 0 bases; junction bases not matched to a gene: 1.

This chain links TRBV6-6 with TRBJ1-4, with 8 positions matching TRBD1. Sequenced input: naive CD4+ T cells from blood. This clonotype was obtained from a woman in her thirties in good health. The CDR3 loop reads CASSYLQGATNEKLFF. The CDR3 region has the DNA TGTGCCAGCAGTTACTTACAGGGGGCAACTAATGAAAAACTGTTTTTT.